These 19 T cell receptor beta chains were all obtained from the same sample, sequenced in a study of T-cell memory formation after mild COVID-19 (dated by TCRdb to the early 2020s). To prepare the library, 5' RACE was applied. These reads were obtained on an Illumina NovaSeq 6000. The public reads were quality trimmed at Q25 with fastp and then assembled into clones with MiXCR by TCRdb, keeping productive beta chains. For every CDR3 protein sequence, its rows merge into one entry that carries the most common genes and DNA. Counted in this sample were about 290,000 distinct CDR3 sequences; approximately 15% of them appeared once. The ten largest make up 22% of the sample. The sample comprised PBMCs or a T cell subset sorted from them (not recorded which). Receptors were obtained from a man aged 18 to 29 who had mild COVID-19 (a few samples of this study predate the infection). The sample titles of this study are shuffled in the database, so cell type and time point are left out; the donor was told from shared clones.

V is TRBV6-4 and J is TRBJ2-7, with D uncertain. The CDR3 has 10 amino acids. With 1 base removed from V and 5 bases from J, the gap between germline ends came to 0 bases. The germline V gene encodes CDR1 MRHNA and CDR2 SNTAGT. The CDR3 loop reads CASSDYEQYV. As DNA, the CDR3 is TGTGCCAGCAGTGACTACGAGCAGTACGTC.

This clonotype was recorded at least ten times. The genes are TRBV5-1 and TRBJ2-1; D is undetermined. Germline CDR1 SGHRS, CDR2 YFSETQ. The CDR3 spans 15 residues. V lost 1 base, J lost 5 bases, and 13 bases lay in between. The CDR3: CASSLLNLQNNEQFF. Written as DNA, the CDR3 is TGCGCCAGCAGCTTGTTAAACCTCCAGAACAATGAGCAGTTCTTC. Supplemented by reference TRBV5-1 and TRBJ2-1, the full variable domain reads KAGVTQTPRYLIKTRGQQVTLSCSPISGHRSVSWYQQTPGQGLQFLFEYFSETQRNKGNFPGRFSGRQFSNSRSEMNVSTLELGDSALYLCASSLLNLQNNEQFFGPGTRLTVL.

This clonotype was found a few times. The chain is built from TRBV7-2 and TRBJ2-1; 9 bases align to TRBD2. Per the germline V gene, CDR1 is SGHTA and CDR2 is FQGNSA. This CDR3 is built from 16 residues. J was trimmed by 0 bases and V by 3 bases; bases with no gene match: 3. The DNA of the CDR3 is TGTGCCAGCAGCTTCCTAGCGGGGAGCTCCTACAATGAGCAGTTCTTC. Translating it yields CASSFLAGSSYNEQFF.

This clonotype was counted a few times. J is TRBJ1-1 and V is TRBV12-3 or TRBV12-4, with 7 positions matching TRBD1. This CDR3 contains 13 residues. V lost 3 bases, J lost 11 bases, and 9 bases stayed unmatched. The CDR3 nucleotides are TGTGCCAGCAGTTTTTCATTCGGGACAGACGCTTTCTTT. It yields the protein CASSFSFGTDAFF.

This clonotype was observed a single time. The chain recombines TRBV20-1 with TRBJ2-7; no reliable D call. Trimming cost V 4 bases and J 3 bases, with 16 bases left between them. Germline V gene lookup returns CDR1 DFQATT and CDR2 SNEGSKA (reference sequence). CDR3 length equals 14 residues. The CDR3 nucleotides are TGCAGTGCTAAGACTGTTCGGGCGCGCTACGAGCAGTACGTC. It codes for CSAKTVRARYEQYV.

The J gene is TRBJ1-1, the V gene TRBV5-1; tentative D call: TRBD1 (5 bases). The germline CDR1 and CDR2 sequences are SGHRS and YFSETQ. The V gene lost 4 bases and the J gene lost 11 bases, with 21 bases spanning the gap. This CDR3 has 14 residues. The CDR3 DNA follows: TGCGCCAGCAGCACGGGGACCCCTCAGAGCTTCGCTTTCTTT. Translated: CASSTGTPQSFAFF.

This chain uses TRBV9 with TRBJ1-2; TRBD1 might be the D (5 bases). The CDR3 has 18 amino acids. Germline V CDR1 and CDR2: SGDLS, YYNGEE. V was trimmed by 0 bases and J by 7 bases, leaving 25 bases between them. CDR3 in DNA: TGTGCCAGCAGCGTAGCCAGGGAGGTAATCCCTCAGCGGAGTGGCTACACCTTC. Amino acids: CASSVAREVIPQRSGYTF. The full variable domain, with the rest looked up from reference TRBV9 and TRBJ1-2, is DSGVTQTPKHLITATGQRVTLRCSPRSGDLSVYWYQQSLDQGLQFLIQYYNGEERAKGNILERFSAQQFPDLHSELNLSSLELGDSALYFCASSVAREVIPQRSGYTFGSGTRLTVV.

This clonotype was seen ten or more times. The chain couples TRBV25-1 to TRBJ2-3, with 8 bases identical to TRBD1. Germline trimming cut 4 bases from V and 1 base from J; bases unmatched to any gene: 4. The CDR3 contains 15 residues. Germline V lookup: CDR1 MGHDK, CDR2 SYGVNS. The CDR3 loop is CASSARGRGTDTQYF. The CDR3, as DNA: TGTGCCAGCAGTGCCAGGGGGCGAGGCACAGATACGCAGTATTTT.

This clonotype was counted between two and nine times. The CDR3: CASSPGSRSSTDTQYF. CDR3 nucleotide sequence: TGTGCCAGCAGCCCAGGTAGCAGATCTAGCACAGATACGCAGTATTTT. The rearrangement links TRBV7-3 to TRBJ2-3; no reliable D call. This CDR3 region has 16 residues. The germline gives CDR1 SGHTA, CDR2 FQGTGA. Deletions cut 5 bases from V and 0 bases from J, with 15 bases between.

This clonotype has a handful of counts. The chain uses TRBV11-3 and TRBJ1-4, with 7 bases lining up with TRBD1. V trimming: 1 base; J trimming: 6 bases; junction bases outside the gene matches: 5. Germline CDR1 and CDR2: SGHNT and YENEEA. This CDR3 comprises 15 residues. The CDR3 sequence: CASSLGPGQDEKLFF. In nucleotides, the CDR3 is TGTGCCAGCAGCTTAGGCCCCGGACAGGATGAAAAACTGTTTTTT.

By share, this clonotype counts as medium-sized. V usage is TRBV20-1 and J usage is TRBJ2-1; D unresolved. V gave up 0 bases and J gave up 0 bases, with 9 bases separating them. The CDR3 spans 15 residues. Germline CDR1 and CDR2: DFQATT and SNEGSKA (reference sequence). The CDR3 sequence: CSARDLTTSYNEQFF. DNA for the CDR3: TGCAGTGCTAGAGATTTGACCACCTCCTACAATGAGCAGTTCTTC.

This clonotype occurred a few times. The chain combines TRBV7-2 with TRBJ2-2; the D gene is possibly TRBD2 (6 bases). The V gene's germline CDR1 is SGHTA and CDR2 FQGNSA. This CDR3 comprises 16 residues. Trimming pared 1 base from V and 2 bases from J, leaving 11 bases between. As DNA, the CDR3 is TGTGCCAGCAGCTTAGTAACGGGGGTAAACACCGGGGAGCTGTTTTTT. This translates into CASSLVTGVNTGELFF.

The gene calls are TRBV7-3 and TRBJ2-1, with 10 bases matching TRBD2. The V segment lost 5 bases and the J segment 5 bases; nucleotides outside the gene matches: 12. Germline V gene data show CDR1 as SGHTA and CDR2 as FQGTGA. CDR3 length: 17 amino acids. The CDR3 region has the DNA TGTGCCAGCAGCAAAACCGGCCGGACTAGCGGCAACAATGAGCAGTTCTTC. Residues: CASSKTGRTSGNNEQFF.

The rearrangement links TRBV7-9 to TRBJ2-7; D ambiguous. CDR3 length: 16 amino acids. V was pared by 1 base and J by 3 bases, with 16 bases between. CDR1 and CDR2 (germline): SEHNR, FQNEAQ (reference sequence). CDR3 bases: TGTGCCAGCAGCTTAGGGCCGACTCCGGGCGGCTACGAGCAGTACGTC. Translation gives CASSLGPTPGGYEQYV.

V and J are TRBV11-2 and TRBJ1-1; D call uncertain. This CDR3 has 12 residues. V shed 3 bases and J shed 8 bases, with 10 bases lying between them. Looked up from germline, CDR1 is SGHAT and CDR2 is FQNNGV. The CDR3 DNA follows: TGTGCCAGCAGCTTTTTTCGCGGGGAAGCTTTCTTT. Translation gives CASSFFRGEAFF.

The chain links TRBV18 to TRBJ1-1; D may be TRBD1 (5 bases). The V gene lost 6 bases and the J gene lost 1 base, with 15 bases spanning the gap. In germline, CDR1 is KGHSH, CDR2 LQKENI. This CDR3 spans 15 amino acids. For the CDR3, the DNA is TGTGCCAGCTCCCCTGGGGCGGGCCGGAACACTGAAGCTTTCTTT. This codes for CASSPGAGRNTEAFF.

Only a few counts were recorded for this clonotype. The CDR3: CASSLPGGALEETQYF. CDR3 nucleotides: TGTGCCAGCAGCCTCCCCGGAGGGGCGCTGGAGGAGACCCAGTACTTC. This chain connects TRBV7-9 to TRBJ2-5, with D possibly TRBD2 on 6 matching bases. Trimming stripped 5 bases from V and 5 bases from J, with 21 bases between. CDR3 length equals 16 residues. Germline CDR1 reads SEHNR; CDR2 reads FQNEAQ (reference sequence).

The chain joins TRBV10-3 to TRBJ2-2, with 9 positions matching TRBD2. Per germline, CDR1 ENHRY and CDR2 SYGVKD. The trim removed 0 bases at V and 5 bases at J, leaving 7 bases unmatched. The CDR3 length is 17 residues. The CDR3 loop reads CAISESGGLAQTGELFF. The CDR3 coding sequence is TGTGCCATCAGTGAGTCAGGGGGACTAGCCCAAACCGGGGAGCTGTTTTTT.

This chain joins TRBV5-6 and TRBJ2-3; 9 bases match TRBD1. J was trimmed by 4 bases and V by 0 bases; bases with no gene match: 0. The CDR3 runs 14 residues. Germline CDR1 and CDR2: SGHDT and YYEEEE. The CDR3 reads CASSLGDRADTQYF. CDR3 nucleotide sequence: TGTGCCAGCAGCTTGGGGGACAGGGCAGATACGCAGTATTTT.